These 15 T cell receptor beta chains were all obtained from the same sample, sequenced in a study of PD-L1 blockade in urothelial cancer. Time point: peripheral blood 6 weeks after treatment start. The data were produced by immunoSEQ multiplex PCR, yet TCRdb's version contains in-frame clones alone and is incomplete. The table lists some 39,000 clones, 70% to 90% of them singletons. The material was PBMCs, obtained around atezolizumab (anti-PD-L1) treatment. These receptors were obtained from a man in his 70s with urothelial cancer.

V usage is TRBV5-4 and J usage is TRBJ1-1; tentatively, D is TRBD1 (5 bases). V shed 0 bases and J shed 1 base, with 10 bases lying between them. In germline, CDR1 is SGHNT, CDR2 YYREEE (reference sequence). The CDR3 loop spans 15 amino acids. CDR3 sequence reads: CASSLVGGANTEAFF. As DNA, the CDR3 is TGTGCCAGCAGCTTGGTGGGAGGGGCGAACACTGAAGCTTTCTTT.

J is TRBJ2-7 and V is TRBV7-2, with 12 bases identical to TRBD2. Germline values: CDR1 SGHTA, CDR2 FQGNSA. V was clipped by 5 bases and J by 6 bases; unmatched bases: 5. This CDR3 spans 14 amino acids. CDR3 sequence: CASSRLAGAGEQYF. CDR3 DNA: TGTGCCAGCAGCCGACTAGCGGGAGCGGGCGAGCAGTACTTC.

The V call is TRBV28, the J call TRBJ2-4; D is perhaps TRBD1 (6 bases). Germline V lookup: CDR1 MDHEN, CDR2 SYDVKM. Trimming cost V 2 bases and J 2 bases, with 7 bases left between them. The CDR3 totals 14 residues. DNA of the CDR3: TGTGCCAGCAGTTTACAGGGGACCAAAAACATTCAGTACTTC. It specifies CASSLQGTKNIQYF.

The rearrangement links TRBV5-1 to TRBJ2-1, with D possibly being TRBD2 (7 bases). CDR3 size: 16 residues. Germline CDR1 is SGHRS and CDR2 is YFSETQ. V dropped 3 bases and J dropped 6 bases, with 19 bases sitting between them. The CDR3, as DNA: TGCGCCAGCAGCTCCCAGAGCGGGACAACTATCAATGAGCAGTTCTTC. It encodes CASSSQSGTTINEQFF. Supplemented by reference TRBV5-1 and TRBJ2-1, the full variable domain reads KAGVTQTPRYLIKTRGQQVTLSCSPISGHRSVSWYQQTPGQGLQFLFEYFSETQRNKGNFPGRFSGRQFSNSRSEMNVSTLELGDSALYLCASSSQSGTTINEQFFGPGTRLTVL.

This chain joins TRBV5-6 and TRBJ2-7; TRBD2 might be the D (5 bases). The CDR3 has 15 residues. Germline-derived CDR1 and CDR2 are SGHDT and YYEEEE. V was trimmed by 0 bases and J by 4 bases, leaving 14 bases between them. The CDR3 DNA follows: TGTGCCAGCAGCTTGGATCGGAGGTTGGGATACGAGCAGTACTTC. Amino acids: CASSLDRRLGYEQYF.

This clone was counted only a few times. The chain has TRBV27 and TRBJ1-2; TRBD1 might be the D (6 bases). The CDR3 extends over 15 amino acids. The V gene lost 1 base and the J gene lost 3 bases, with 12 bases spanning the gap. Germline CDR1 and CDR2: MNHEY and SMNVEV (reference sequence). CDR3 nucleotides: TGTGCCAGCAGTTTATTCCCAGGGGTTGACTATGGCTACACCTTC. It yields the protein CASSLFPGVDYGYTF.

The CDR3 DNA reads TGTGCCATCAGTGAAGTAGCGGGAGGGGACGAGCAGTACTTC. It specifies CAISEVAGGDEQYF. The rearrangement joins TRBV10-3 to TRBJ2-7, with 11 nucleotides matching TRBD2. CDR3 size: 14 residues. Germline assignment: CDR1 ENHRY and CDR2 SYGVKD. The junction had 3 bases not matched to a gene; V was cut back by 3 bases and J by 5 bases.

The chain links TRBV5-1 to TRBJ1-1; 8 bases agree with TRBD1. CDR3 length: 15 amino acids. CDR1 SGHRS and CDR2 YFSETQ come from the germline V gene. After removal of 2 bases from V and 0 bases from J, the junction contained 3 bases not matched to a gene. CDR3 DNA: TGCGCCAGCAGCTTATCAGGGGGCGTGAACACTGAAGCTTTCTTT. Encoded protein: CASSLSGGVNTEAFF.

The chain is built from TRBV6-1 and TRBJ2-5, with D perhaps TRBD2 (6 bases). Trimming cost V 3 bases and J 2 bases, with 10 bases left between them. This CDR3 spans 14 amino acids. In germline, CDR1 is MNHNS, CDR2 SASEGT. CDR3: CASSDWRGQETQYF. Here the CDR3 DNA reads TGTGCCAGCAGTGATTGGAGGGGACAAGAGACCCAGTACTTC.

This clone has only one observation. The CDR3 DNA follows: TGTGCCAGCAGCTTAAAAGCGGGAGGGGGCACAGATACGCAGTATTTT. Translated, it gives CASSLKAGGGTDTQYF. The chain couples TRBV5-4 to TRBJ2-3; 10 bases fit TRBD2. Unmatched junction bases numbered 4, after V lost 2 bases and J lost 1 base. There are 16 residues in the CDR3. Germline-derived CDR1 and CDR2 are SGHNT and YYREEE (reference sequence).

This clone was detected only a few times. The genes are TRBV10-1 and TRBJ2-4, with TRBD2 identical over 8 bases. From germline, CDR1 is WNHNN and CDR2 SYGVQD (reference sequence). With V trimmed by 9 bases and J by 0 bases, 13 bases remained unmatched. The CDR3 runs to 17 residues. This CDR3 reads CARGFGTSRIAKNIQYF. In DNA form, the CDR3 reads TGCGCCAGAGGGTTTGGGACTAGTCGGATAGCCAAAAACATTCAGTACTTC.

This chain uses TRBV11-3 with TRBJ2-3, with D possibly matching TRBD2 (6 bases). V was pared by 5 bases and J by 1 base, with 10 bases between. The CDR3 has 14 residues. In germline, CDR1 is SGHNT, CDR2 YENEEA. The CDR3 sequence: CASSLIAGTDTQYF. The CDR3 DNA is TGTGCCAGCAGCCTAATAGCGGGCACAGATACGCAGTATTTT.

The gene calls are TRBV5-4 and TRBJ2-7, with D maybe TRBD2 (6 bases). Trimming left V 3 bases short and J 2 bases short, with 12 bases between. Germline V gene sequence: CDR1 SGHNT, CDR2 YYREEE (reference sequence). The CDR3 sequence is 14 residues long. This CDR3 reads CASSSGTLPYEQYF. The CDR3 DNA sequence: TGTGCCAGCAGCTCCGGGACTTTACCCTACGAGCAGTACTTC.

V gene TRBV10-3 combines with J gene TRBJ2-7; 8 positions match TRBD1. V was pared by 2 bases and J by 3 bases, with 0 bases of the junction left unmatched. CDR1 and CDR2 (germline): ENHRY, SYGVKD. The CDR3 is made up of 13 amino acids. CDR3 protein: CAISEGQGYEQYF. CDR3 nucleotide sequence: TGTGCCATCAGTGAGGGACAGGGCTACGAGCAGTACTTC.

The genes are TRBV5-1 and TRBJ1-2; perhaps TRBD1 as D (6 bases). Trimming left V 1 base short and J 3 bases short, with 7 bases between. The CDR3 consists of 13 residues. Germline-derived CDR1 and CDR2 are SGHRS and YFSETQ. CDR3 coding DNA: TGCGCCAGCAGCTTGTCAGGGGACTATGGCTACACCTTC. Its protein is CASSLSGDYGYTF. Complete variable domain (other parts from reference TRBV5-1 and TRBJ1-2): KAGVTQTPRYLIKTRGQQVTLSCSPISGHRSVSWYQQTPGQGLQFLFEYFSETQRNKGNFPGRFSGRQFSNSRSEMNVSTLELGDSALYLCASSLSGDYGYTFGSGTRLTVV.